This T cell receptor beta chain was sequenced during a study of CD8 T cells in Susac syndrome. Germline V gene data show CDR1 as SGHTA and CDR2 as FQGTGA. The CDR3 has 16 residues. V was pared by 2 bases and J by 5 bases, with 8 bases of the junction left unmatched. An input of about 0.5 to 1 ug of RNA was subjected to reverse transcription using random hexamers. TCRdb ran MiXCR on the immunoSEQ multiplex PCR reads and lists one entry per CDR3 protein. The data contain some 170,000 distinct CDR3 sequences, roughly 95% of them singletons. The V gene is TRBV7-3, the J gene TRBJ2-3; 9 nucleotides match TRBD1. The sequenced material came from CD4+ T cells from PBMCs. This sequence originates from a human donor with multiple sclerosis. CDR3 residues: CASSLAGQGRGDTQYF. The CDR3 DNA is TGTGCCAGCAGCTTAGCGGGACAGGGAAGAGGAGATACGCAGTATTTT.